One and the same sample provided the 29 T cell receptor beta chains below, sequenced in a study of long-term antiretroviral therapy in people with HIV. The authors ran the immunoSEQ assay, v3.0, at survey level. This table comes from immunoSEQ multiplex PCR, and its TCRdb copy is limited to in-frame clones, with some not included. The table lists about 28,000 clones, about 85% of them singletons, with 7% to 9% in the top ten. Sequenced here: unsorted PBMCs, sampled 3 years after starting antiretroviral therapy. The source of these receptors is a man aged 40-49 years with HIV.

V and J are TRBV10-2 and TRBJ1-5; TRBD1 might be the D (5 bases). Trimming removed 8 bases at V and 3 bases at J, with 11 bases between. CDR1 is WSHSY, CDR2 SAAADI, per germline. The CDR3 is made up of 13 amino acids. The chain's CDR3 is CASSTGLNQPQHF. The CDR3 DNA sequence: TGCGCCAGCTCAACGGGACTCAATCAGCCCCAGCATTTT.

The rearrangement joins TRBV27 to TRBJ1-4; 8 nucleotides line up with TRBD1. The CDR3 runs to 16 residues. Germline CDR1 and CDR2: MNHEY and SMNVEV (reference sequence). With 0 bases clipped from V and 6 bases from J, the junction kept 6 bases outside the gene matches. The CDR3 sequence: CASSLSGQGRDEKLFF. The CDR3, as DNA: TGTGCCAGCAGTTTATCCGGACAGGGCAGGGATGAAAAACTGTTTTTT.

The chain links TRBV5-6 to TRBJ2-1, with 8 bases that match TRBD1. Germline CDR1 SGHDT, CDR2 YYEEEE. This CDR3 is 15 amino acids long. V shed 4 bases, J shed 2 bases, and the junction held 5 bases outside the gene matches. The DNA for the CDR3 is TGTGCCAGCAGCCGCACAGGGGGAACCTACAATGAGCAGTTCTTC. Translating it yields CASSRTGGTYNEQFF.

The chain links TRBV10-2 to TRBJ2-4; 7 bases fit TRBD1. CDR3 size: 18 residues. The germline V gene has CDR1 WSHSY and CDR2 SAAADI. Unmatched junction bases numbered 13, after V lost 5 bases and J lost 0 bases. CDR3 sequence reads: CASSPTQTGALAKNIQYF. The CDR3 nucleotides read TGCGCCAGCAGTCCGACACAAACAGGGGCCCTAGCCAAAAACATTCAGTACTTC.

The gene calls are TRBV10-2 and TRBJ2-7, with 8 bases matching TRBD1. The CDR3 has 15 residues. With 3 bases clipped from V and 6 bases from J, the junction kept 10 bases outside the gene matches. Germline-derived CDR1 and CDR2 are WSHSY and SAAADI. In DNA form, the CDR3 reads TGCGCCAGCAGTGAAGGAGGGACAGGCTTCTCCGAGCAGTACTTC. As protein: CASSEGGTGFSEQYF.

The chain joins TRBV7-9 to TRBJ1-2, with 7 nucleotides matching TRBD1. CDR1 and CDR2 from the germline V gene are SEHNR and FQNEAQ (reference sequence). V was pared by 3 bases and J by 10 bases, with 14 bases of the junction left unmatched. The CDR3 spans 15 residues. The CDR3 nucleotides are TGTGCCAGCAGCTTCTCCATGACAGGGCTTCAGGACTACACCTTC. This translates into CASSFSMTGLQDYTF.

The rearrangement uses TRBV7-2 and TRBJ2-3, with D uncertain. Deletions cut 2 bases from V and 6 bases from J, with 9 bases between. This CDR3 has 13 residues. Germline loops: CDR1 SGHTA, CDR2 FQGNSA. The CDR3 DNA is TGTGCCAGCAGCTTACTCCCAGCCGATACGCAGTATTTT. It yields the protein CASSLLPADTQYF.

The chain uses TRBV4-1 and TRBJ2-1, with 14 bases identical to TRBD2. Per germline, CDR1 MGHRA and CDR2 YSYEKL. The CDR3 is made up of 18 amino acids. V shed 0 bases, J shed 7 bases, and the junction held 8 bases outside the gene matches. Here the CDR3 DNA reads TGCGCCAGCAGCCAAGATGTGGGACTAGCGGGAGCGTGGAATGAGCAGTTCTTC. Translated: CASSQDVGLAGAWNEQFF.

This clone was observed a handful of times. The rearrangement joins TRBV5-4 to TRBJ1-2; D possibly corresponds to TRBD1 (5 bases). CDR1 is SGHNT, CDR2 YYREEE, per germline (reference sequence). The V end lost 0 bases, the J end lost 5 bases, and 14 bases lay between the germline ends. There are 15 residues in the CDR3. The CDR3 region has the DNA TGTGCCAGCAGCTTGGGGTCGGGGCCCGAATATGGCTACACCTTC. Protein sequence: CASSLGSGPEYGYTF.

This clone occurred a few times. The rearrangement uses TRBV7-9 and TRBJ1-1; unclear D gene. V was shortened by 7 bases and J by 7 bases, with 13 bases between the two germline ends. The CDR3 loop spans 12 amino acids. Per the germline V gene, CDR1 is SEHNR and CDR2 is FQNEAQ (reference sequence). The CDR3 loop is CASTEVGIEAFF. Written as DNA, the CDR3 is TGTGCCAGCACCGAAGTGGGAATTGAAGCTTTCTTT.

This chain connects TRBV29-1 to TRBJ2-2, with 13 bases that match TRBD2. Germline CDR1 and CDR2: SQVTM and ANQGSEA. Trimming removed 4 bases from V and 5 bases from J; junction bases left unmatched: 4. The CDR3 extends over 15 amino acids. CDR3 DNA sequence: TGCAGCGTTGGGACTAGCGGGAGTAGGACCGGGGAGCTGTTTTTT. This codes for CSVGTSGSRTGELFF.

The CDR3 coding sequence is TGTGCCAGCAGTCCACTGCCAGGGTTTTCCCCAGATACGCAGTATTTT. This sequence encodes CASSPLPGFSPDTQYF. The chain carries TRBV28 and TRBJ2-3; D might be TRBD1 (5 bases). The length of the CDR3 is 16 residues. From germline, CDR1 is MDHEN and CDR2 SYDVKM. V lost 5 bases, J lost 4 bases, and 19 bases lay in between.

The rearrangement links TRBV19 to TRBJ1-1; D unclear. CDR3 size: 12 residues. Trimming left V 4 bases short and J 4 bases short, with 7 bases between. The germline CDR1 and CDR2 sequences are LNHDA and SQIVND (reference sequence). CDR3 DNA: TGTGCCAGTAGTAGAGGGCGCACTGAAGCTTTCTTT. It encodes CASSRGRTEAFF.

CDR3: CASPRAGRLYEQYF. CDR3 DNA sequence: TGCGCCAGCCCTCGGGCAGGTCGCCTCTACGAGCAGTACTTC. The rearrangement links TRBV5-1 to TRBJ2-7; D gene ambiguous. The CDR3 runs 14 residues. Trimming removed 7 bases from V and 3 bases from J, with 17 bases in between. The germline V gene has CDR1 SGHRS and CDR2 YFSETQ.

In this sample, this clone turned up once. This chain joins TRBV9 and TRBJ2-5; TRBD1 aligns across 11 bases. The CDR3 runs to 15 residues. V was clipped by 3 bases and J by 4 bases; unmatched bases: 5. Looked up from germline, CDR1 is SGDLS and CDR2 is YYNGEE. This CDR3 reads CASSGEGTGGETQYF. The CDR3, as DNA: TGTGCCAGCAGCGGCGAGGGGACAGGGGGAGAGACCCAGTACTTC.

Here the CDR3 reads CASSLGGRGNSGELFF. CDR3 nucleotides: TGTGCCAGCAGCTTAGGGGGGCGCGGGAATTCCGGGGAGCTGTTTTTT. This chain joins TRBV7-9 and TRBJ2-2, with D possibly called TRBD1 or TRBD2 (6 bases each). V shed 1 base and J shed 6 bases, with 15 bases lying between them. From germline, CDR1 is SEHNR and CDR2 FQNEAQ (reference sequence). The CDR3 contains 16 residues.

The chain joins TRBV27 to TRBJ1-5, with 12 bases matching TRBD1. V lost 6 bases and J lost 5; bases outside the gene matches: 5. Germline-derived CDR1 and CDR2 are MNHEY and SMNVEV (reference sequence). The CDR3 length is 15 residues. The CDR3 DNA sequence: TGTGCCAGCAGCCGGGACAGGGGGCCTGATCAGCCCCAGCATTTT. This codes for CASSRDRGPDQPQHF.

This clone was recorded a few times. J is TRBJ2-7 and V is TRBV10-1; the D gene is possibly TRBD2 (6 bases). The CDR3 length is 16 residues. The germline gives CDR1 WNHNN, CDR2 SYGVQD (reference sequence). Trimming removed 0 bases from V and 3 bases from J, with 15 bases in between. DNA of the CDR3: TGCGCCAGCAGTGAGTCGGCGGGGAGTTCCCTCTACGAGCAGTACTTC. It encodes CASSESAGSSLYEQYF.

The chain carries TRBV7-3 and TRBJ2-7; TRBD2 aligns across 11 bases. This CDR3 spans 15 amino acids. CDR1 is SGHTA and CDR2 is FQGTGA in the germline V gene. V shed 0 bases, J shed 5 bases, and the junction held 3 bases outside the gene matches. The CDR3 loop is CASSLTGGLADEQYF. For the CDR3, the DNA is TGTGCCAGCAGCTTAACGGGGGGACTAGCGGACGAGCAGTACTTC.

The V and J genes are TRBV10-2 and TRBJ2-7; D could derive from TRBD1 or TRBD2 (5 bases each). V shed 4 bases and J shed 2 bases, with 15 bases lying between them. Germline loops: CDR1 WSHSY, CDR2 SAAADI. This CDR3 contains 15 residues. The CDR3 DNA reads as TGCGCCAGCAGTGTAGGGACGGGGAATACCTACGAGCAGTACTTC. Residues: CASSVGTGNTYEQYF.

The gene calls are TRBV30 and TRBJ2-7, with D possibly being TRBD1 (5 bases). Per the germline V gene, CDR1 is GTSNPN and CDR2 is SVGIG (reference sequence). The CDR3 loop spans 13 amino acids. V was clipped by 6 bases and J by 3 bases, with 15 bases between them. The CDR3 region is CACDRDKRYEQYF. Written as DNA, the CDR3 is TGTGCCTGTGACAGAGATAAACGCTACGAGCAGTACTTC.

The J gene is TRBJ2-3, the V gene TRBV19; possible D gene TRBD1, 6 bases. Trimming pared 10 bases from V and 5 bases from J, leaving 22 bases between. The CDR3 has 15 amino acids. The germline gives CDR1 LNHDA, CDR2 SQIVND (reference sequence). DNA for the CDR3: TGTGCCACCTCCTTAGGACAGACCATTCTAGATACGCAGTATTTT. It is translated as CATSLGQTILDTQYF.

The chain employs TRBV9 and TRBJ1-6; TRBD1 is a possible D gene (5 bases). Germline-derived CDR1 and CDR2 are SGDLS and YYNGEE. V lost 4 bases, J lost 6 bases, and 11 bases lay in between. The CDR3 has 14 amino acids. In DNA, the CDR3 is TGTGCCAGCAGCCTGGGGCAGACTAATTCACCCCTCCACTTT. Translated: CASSLGQTNSPLHF.

The chain links TRBV7-8 to TRBJ2-7; TRBD2 is a possible D gene (6 bases). V dropped 10 bases and J dropped 6 bases, with 22 bases sitting between them. Germline lookup yields CDR1 SGHVS and CDR2 FQNEAQ. The CDR3 sequence is 14 residues long. The CDR3 spells CATLGEDDPIEQYF. In DNA, the CDR3 is TGTGCCACCTTAGGGGAGGATGACCCAATCGAGCAGTACTTC.

V usage is TRBV19 and J usage is TRBJ2-7; weak D call: TRBD1 (5 bases). Germline V gives CDR1 LNHDA, CDR2 SQIVND (reference sequence). The CDR3 runs 13 residues. Trimming left V 4 bases short and J 1 base short, with 8 bases between. The CDR3 protein is CASSTRVSYEQYF. The CDR3 nucleotides are TGTGCCAGTAGTACCAGGGTTTCCTACGAGCAGTACTTC.

The V and J genes are TRBV5-1 and TRBJ2-2, with D uncertain. The CDR3 is made up of 14 amino acids. Germline V gene data show CDR1 as SGHRS and CDR2 as YFSETQ. Trimming shortened V by 1 base and J by 0 bases, and 4 bases separated the two germline ends. CDR3 DNA: TGCGCCAGCAGCTTGTTCCCGAACACCGGGGAGCTGTTTTTT. Protein sequence: CASSLFPNTGELFF.

The J gene is TRBJ2-1, the V gene TRBV29-1, with 7 bases fitting TRBD1. The J segment lost 5 bases and the V segment lost 6 bases, leaving 10 bases of the junction unmatched. The CDR3 consists of 14 residues. Germline V gene sequence: CDR1 SQVTM, CDR2 ANQGSEA. The CDR3 DNA is TGCAGCGTAGAAAGACAGGGAAGGAACAATGAGCAGTTCTTC. Protein sequence: CSVERQGRNNEQFF.

The chain recombines TRBV19 with TRBJ2-7, with D maybe TRBD1 (6 bases). Germline V gene sequence: CDR1 LNHDA, CDR2 SQIVND (reference sequence). V was clipped by 3 bases and J by 2 bases, with 8 bases between them. This CDR3 spans 13 amino acids. CDR3 DNA sequence: TGTGCCAGTAGTATTGCAGGGGCCTACGAGCAGTACTTC. It specifies CASSIAGAYEQYF.

This clone was seen only a few times. The chain uses TRBV6-1 and TRBJ1-5, with 8 bases aligning to TRBD1. The V gene end was trimmed by 2 bases and the J gene end by 6 bases; junction bases not matched to a gene: 6. Germline-derived CDR1 and CDR2 are MNHNS and SASEGT. CDR3 length: 15 amino acids. The DNA for the CDR3 is TGTGCCAGCAGTGAATCATGGACAGGGTTTCAGCCCCAGCATTTT. This translates into CASSESWTGFQPQHF.